A selection of T cell receptor beta chains follows, all from one sample in a study of CD8+ T cells in alopecia areata. The table came from immunoSEQ multiplex PCR; TCRdb's copy has only in-frame clones and leaves some out. The sample consists of fewer than 250,000 clones, about 65% of them appearing once. Sequencing used CD4+ T cells sorted from blood, obtained between weeks 47 and 50, from a patient treated with tofacitinib. These TCRs come from a human donor with alopecia areata. CDR3s include the opening cysteine and the closing phenylalanine or tryptophan. A D gene is named only where the DNA matches it firmly. Clone size is shown for a subset of rows, as once, few, many or a class of expanded clone.

D,J,size,V,DNA,CDR3
NA,TRBJ1-6,NA,TRBV5-6,TGTGCCAGCAGGTCTGGACCGAGAAATTCACCCCTCCACTTT,CASRSGPRNSPLHF
NA,TRBJ2-1,NA,TRBV2,TGTGCCCCAGGGGGGCAGGGGCCACATGAGCAGTTCTTC,CAPGGQGPHEQFF
NA,TRBJ2-1,NA,TRBV30,TGTGCCTGGAGGGGTGCCTACCACAATGAGCAGTTCTTC,CAWRGAYHNEQFF
NA,TRBJ2-3,NA,TRBV15,TGTGCCACCAGCAGAGCGTCGACTAGGAACACAGATACGCAGTATTTT,CATSRASTRNTDTQYF
NA,TRBJ1-5,NA,TRBV4-3,TGCGCCAGCAGCCAAGAGTCGACAGGCCGCAATCAGCCCCAGCATTTT,CASSQESTGRNQPQHF
TRBD1,TRBJ2-5,NA,TRBV7-7,TGTGCCAGCAGCTTTAGACAGGGGGCCGGAGAGACCCAGTACTTC,CASSFRQGAGETQYF
NA,TRBJ1-1,NA,TRBV20-1,TGCAGTGCTTTACAAACCACTGAAGCTTTCTTT,CSALQTTEAFF
NA,TRBJ2-3,many,TRBV7-2,TGTGCCAGCAGCACCCAGTTTGGGTACGGGCAGTATTTT,CASSTQFGYGQYF
NA,TRBJ2-1,NA,TRBV20-1,TGCAGTGCTCACAACAATGAGCAGTTCTTC,CSAHNNEQFF
NA,TRBJ2-1,NA,TRBV29-1,TGCAGCGCCGCCGCAGTAAGGAATGAGCAGTTCTTC,CSAAAVRNEQFF
TRBD1,TRBJ2-7,few,TRBV2,TGTGCCAGCAGTGAAGTCCGAGGGGGCGCCTACGAGCAGTACTTC,CASSEVRGGAYEQYF
NA,TRBJ1-2,few,TRBV19,TGTGCCAGTAGTATGGGGGAAGTACTCTATGGCTACACCTTC,CASSMGEVLYGYTF
NA,TRBJ2-6,once,TRBV9,TGTGCCAGCAGCCCCTCCTTGTTGGGGACGGCGGGGTCTGGGGCCAACGTCCTGACTTTC,CASSPSLLGTAGSGANVLTF
NA,TRBJ2-5,NA,TRBV2,TGTGCCAGCAGTGAACGTGCGTACCAAGAGACCCAGTACTTC,CASSERAYQETQYF
TRBD1,TRBJ1-1,many,TRBV29-1,TGCAGCGCTAGACAGGGGCTGAACTTTAACACTGAAGCTTTCTTT,CSARQGLNFNTEAFF
TRBD1,TRBJ2-4,NA,TRBV2,TGTGCCAGCAGTGACTCCAGGGGGAAAAACATTCAGTACTTC,CASSDSRGKNIQYF
NA,TRBJ2-3,NA,TRBV4-3,TGCGCCAGCAGCCAAGACCCAGCGTTCACAGATACGCAGTATTTT,CASSQDPAFTDTQYF